These T cell receptor beta chains were read from a single sample in a study of regulatory T cells in long-lasting Graves disease. TCRdb reprocessed the multiplex PCR reads via MiXCR and lists one record per CDR3 protein. Of fewer than 450,000 distinct CDR3 sequences listed, 15% are singletons. These same records also appear under a second study, on T cells in Graves' hyperthyroidism and ophthalmopathy.

Sequences were derived from peripheral blood mononuclear cells (PBMCs), sampled at new diagnosis, from a patient treated with antithyroid drugs. These receptors were collected from a middle-aged woman with Graves disease. Both conserved end residues are part of each CDR3. The order of the fields is CDR3 protein, CDR3 DNA, V gene, D gene, clone size, J gene. A D gene is named only where the DNA matches it firmly. Some rows have no size entry. The others give once, few or many, or a class for an expanded clone.

cdr3_aa: CASSYPRDLKGDEQFF
cdr3_nt: TGTGCCAGCAGTTACCCTCGGGATCTTAAGGGAGATGAGCAGTTCTTC
v_call: TRBV6-2/TRBV6-3
d_call: .
clone_size: many
j_call: TRBJ2-1

cdr3_aa: CASSLGGRVGSEAFF
cdr3_nt: TGCGCCAGCAGCTTGGGGGGACGTGTAGGCAGTGAAGCTTTCTTT
v_call: TRBV5-1
d_call: .
clone_size: few
j_call: TRBJ1-1

cdr3_aa: CASSLLAGGYTDTQYF
cdr3_nt: TGTGCCAGCAGTTTACTAGCGGGAGGATACACAGATACGCAGTATTTT
v_call: TRBV12-3/TRBV12-4
d_call: TRBD2
clone_size: many
j_call: TRBJ2-3

cdr3_aa: CATSDPGTSGSYEQYF
cdr3_nt: TGTGCCACCAGTGACCCCGGGACTAGCGGGAGTTACGAGCAGTACTTC
v_call: TRBV24-1
d_call: TRBD2
clone_size: few
j_call: TRBJ2-7

cdr3_aa: CASSSPPGPLGAFF
cdr3_nt: TGTGCCAGCAGTTCACCTCCGGGGCCCCTGGGGGCTTTCTTT
v_call: TRBV12-3/TRBV12-4
d_call: .
clone_size: many
j_call: TRBJ1-1

cdr3_aa: CASSAPAGPDTQYF
cdr3_nt: TGTGCCAGCAGCGCCCCCGCAGGGCCAGATACGCAGTATTTT
v_call: TRBV9
d_call: .
clone_size: many
j_call: TRBJ2-3

cdr3_aa: CASSETSVGSDTQYF
cdr3_nt: TGCGCCAGCAGTGAGACTAGCGTGGGTTCAGATACGCAGTATTTT
v_call: TRBV10-2
d_call: TRBD2
clone_size: many
j_call: TRBJ2-3

cdr3_aa: CASSVGGGAAYNEQFF
cdr3_nt: TGTGCCAGCAGCGTAGGGGGGGGAGCCGCCTACAATGAGCAGTTCTTC
v_call: TRBV9
d_call: TRBD2
clone_size: .
j_call: TRBJ2-1

cdr3_aa: CATSDGGLARSGHEQFF
cdr3_nt: TGTGCCACCAGTGATGGGGGACTAGCGCGGTCGGGCCATGAGCAGTTCTTC
v_call: TRBV24-1
d_call: TRBD2
clone_size: many
j_call: TRBJ2-1

cdr3_aa: CASNRDSMAVGSPLHF
cdr3_nt: TGTGCCAGCAACAGAGACAGTATGGCCGTCGGTTCACCCCTCCACTTT
v_call: TRBV2
d_call: .
clone_size: .
j_call: TRBJ1-6